This passage covers 21 T cell receptor beta chains from one sample sequenced in a study of CXCR3-negative and CXCR3-positive naive CD8 T cells (dated by TCRdb to between 2017 and 2020). The sequencing machine was a NextSeq 550. The Human TCR Profiling Kit (MiLaboratory) was used to make UMI-labeled 5' RACE TRB cDNA libraries. After the reads were reprocessed by TCRdb, one entry was made per CDR3 protein sequence, with no DNA. The sample table holds 150,000 or so distinct CDR3 sequences. Of the sample, 0.29% is held by the ten largest clones. The specimen was naive CXCR3- CD8+ T cells from blood. What the cell subset or site label conveys for this sample: CD45RO-CCR7+CD27+CD95- naive CD8+ T cells lacking CXCR3 (TNR3-). These receptors came from a human donor in good health. Some clones in this sample may be carry-over from other donors' samples.

V is TRBV6-5 and J is TRBJ1-3; lacking DNA, the TRBD1 call made by TCRdb goes unchecked. Looked up from germline, CDR1 is MNHEY and CDR2 is SVGAGI. This CDR3 has 15 residues. The CDR3 sequence is CASSPGQYSGNTIYF.

V usage is TRBV12-3 or TRBV12-4 and J usage is TRBJ2-2; the D gene TCRdb calls, TRBD2, cannot be checked with no DNA. The length of the CDR3 is 13 residues. The CDR3 is CASRPSGDGELFF.

The V gene is TRBV12-3 or TRBV12-4, the J gene TRBJ2-1; without DNA, the TCRdb call of TRBD1 cannot be checked. This CDR3 has 15 residues. The CDR3: CASSAGPPIYNEQFF.

V usage is TRBV7-2 and J usage is TRBJ2-1; no DNA is available, so the TRBD2 call from TCRdb remains unchecked. The CDR3 is 15 amino acids. CDR1 is SGHTA, CDR2 FQGNSA, per germline. CDR3 region: CASSFLTSGNNEQFF.

This sequence joins TRBV7-9 and TRBJ2-7; TCRdb indicates TRBD1, and absent DNA this call remains unverified. CDR3 length: 15 amino acids. Per the germline V gene, CDR1 is SEHNR and CDR2 is FQNEAQ (reference sequence). The CDR3 reads CASSEISGVHYEQYF.

The chain uses TRBV29-1 and TRBJ1-1. The V gene's germline CDR1 is SQVTM and CDR2 ANQGSEA. The length of the CDR3 is 12 residues. The chain's CDR3 is CSVADGNTEAFF. Drawing the rest from reference TRBV29-1 and TRBJ1-1, the complete variable domain is SAVISQKPSRDICQRGTSLTIQCQVDSQVTMMFWYRQQPGQSLTLIATANQGSEATYESGFVIDKFPISRPNLTFSTLTVSNMSPEDSSIYLCSVADGNTEAFFGQGTRLTVV.

The rearrangement joins TRBV29-1 to TRBJ2-2. Germline loops: CDR1 SQVTM, CDR2 ANQGSEA. CDR3 length: 12 amino acids. Here the CDR3 reads CSAQGGTGELFF.

The gene calls are TRBV12-3 or TRBV12-4 and TRBJ1-2. This CDR3 has 14 amino acids. CDR3: CASSFWGINYGYTF.

The rearrangement links TRBV4-1 to TRBJ2-7; TCRdb designates TRBD2, a call that cannot be tested without DNA. Germline loops: CDR1 MGHRA, CDR2 YSYEKL. The CDR3 consists of 15 residues. CDR3 amino acids: CASSQVTSGRYEQYF.

The J gene is TRBJ2-1, the V gene TRBV7-9; TCRdb gives TRBD1 as the D gene, but with no DNA this cannot be confirmed. The germline V gene has CDR1 SEHNR and CDR2 FQNEAQ (reference sequence). The CDR3 length is 16 residues. CDR3: CASRGTGTATYNEQFF.

The chain couples TRBV6-4 to TRBJ2-1; TCRdb gives TRBD2 as the D gene, but with no DNA this cannot be confirmed. Germline CDR1 and CDR2: MRHNA and SNTAGT. This CDR3 comprises 15 residues. CDR3: CASSATSGGNNEQFF.

The V and J genes are TRBV29-1 and TRBJ2-7; TCRdb selects TRBD2, and the lack of DNA leaves this call unchecked. CDR1 and CDR2 (germline): SQVTM, ANQGSEA. The CDR3 extends over 13 amino acids. The CDR3 spells CSVWTSGNYEQYF.

The chain joins TRBV28 to TRBJ1-1; without DNA, the TCRdb call of TRBD1 cannot be checked. Germline V CDR1 and CDR2: MDHEN, SYDVKM. The CDR3 totals 12 residues. The CDR3 here is CASSFGTLEAFF.

This chain links TRBV7-9 with TRBJ1-1; the D call of TRBD1 rests on TCRdb alone, since no DNA is present to check it. The CDR3 loop spans 14 amino acids. Germline V CDR1 and CDR2: SEHNR, FQNEAQ (reference sequence). CDR3 amino acids: CASSLGTGDTEAFF.

The gene calls are TRBV11-1 and TRBJ2-7. The CDR3 runs to 17 residues. The germline CDR1 and CDR2 sequences are SGHAT and FQDESV (reference sequence). The CDR3 region is CASSSRVVTGGPYEQYF.

The J gene is TRBJ2-7, the V gene TRBV5-6. The length of the CDR3 is 13 residues. The germline V gene has CDR1 SGHDT and CDR2 YYEEEE. This chain's CDR3 is CASSVRRAYEQYF. The entire variable domain, with the rest obtained from reference TRBV5-6 and TRBJ2-7, is as follows: DAGVTQSPTHLIKTRGQQVTLRCSPKSGHDTVSWYQQALGQGPQFIFQYYEEEERQRGNFPDRFSGHQFPNYSSELNVNALLLGDSALYLCASSVRRAYEQYFGPGTRLTVT.

The chain combines TRBV5-8 with TRBJ2-1. Germline values: CDR1 SGHTS, CDR2 YDEGEE. The CDR3 loop spans 18 amino acids. The CDR3 protein is CASSLALAGSSSYNEQFF.

The rearrangement links TRBV12-3 or TRBV12-4 to TRBJ1-5. CDR3 size: 13 residues. CDR3 in amino acids: CASRKVSNQPQHF.

The chain is built from TRBV28 and TRBJ2-7. CDR3 size: 13 residues. Per the germline V gene, CDR1 is MDHEN and CDR2 is SYDVKM. The chain's CDR3 is CASSFNRAYEQYF. Full variable domain (rest looked up from reference TRBV28 and TRBJ2-7): DVKVTQSSRYLVKRTGEKVFLECVQDMDHENMFWYRQDPGLGLRLIYFSYDVKMKEKGDIPEGYSVSREKKERFSLILESASTNQTSMYLCASSFNRAYEQYFGPGTRLTVT.

The V call is TRBV20-1, the J call TRBJ2-7; TCRdb lists TRBD1, though no DNA is available to test this call. This CDR3 is 15 amino acids long. CDR1 DFQATT and CDR2 SNEGSKA come from the germline V gene (reference sequence). The CDR3 loop reads CSVQSAGGESYEQYF.

V usage is TRBV28 and J usage is TRBJ2-4; TCRdb returns TRBD1, unconfirmable since there is no DNA. The CDR3 is 14 residues long. Germline V CDR1 and CDR2: MDHEN, SYDVKM. The CDR3: CASSLRDRVNIQYF.